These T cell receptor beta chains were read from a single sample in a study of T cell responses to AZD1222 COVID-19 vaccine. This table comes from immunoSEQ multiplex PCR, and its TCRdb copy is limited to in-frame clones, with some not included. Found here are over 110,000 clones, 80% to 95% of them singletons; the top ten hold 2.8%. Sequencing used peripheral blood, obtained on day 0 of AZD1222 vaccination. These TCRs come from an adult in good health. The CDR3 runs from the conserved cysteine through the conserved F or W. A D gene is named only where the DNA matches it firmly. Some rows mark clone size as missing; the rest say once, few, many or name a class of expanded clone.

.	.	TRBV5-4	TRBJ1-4	TGTGCCAGCAGCTCGCAGGGTTATAAGAATGAAAAACTGTTTTTT	CASSSQGYKNEKLFF
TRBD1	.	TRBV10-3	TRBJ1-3	TGTGCCATCACTACGCAGGGGGGACCTGGAAACACCATATATTTT	CAITTQGGPGNTIYF
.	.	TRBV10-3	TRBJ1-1	TGTGCCATCAGTGAGGTAGGGGAGGGCACTGAAGCTTTCTTT	CAISEVGEGTEAFF
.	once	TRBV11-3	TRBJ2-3	TGTGCCAGCAGCTTAGGTGGGATTGATACGCAGTATTTT	CASSLGGIDTQYF
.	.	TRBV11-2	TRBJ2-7	TGTGCCAGCAGCTTAGGCCCGGGAGTTCTTTACGAGCAGTACTTC	CASSLGPGVLYEQYF
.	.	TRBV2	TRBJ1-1	TGTGCCAGCAGGCGACAGGCCACTGAAGCTTTCTTT	CASRRQATEAFF
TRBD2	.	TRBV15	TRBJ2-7	TGTGCCACCAGCGACCGTTTTACTAGCGGGAGTCTCGAGCAGTACTTC	CATSDRFTSGSLEQYF
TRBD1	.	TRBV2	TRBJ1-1	TGTGCCAGCAGTGGGGACAGGGGCACTGAAGCTTTCTTT	CASSGDRGTEAFF
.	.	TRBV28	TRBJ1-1	TGTGCCGTAAAGACGGGAGAATTGAACACTGAAGCTTTCTTT	CAVKTGELNTEAFF
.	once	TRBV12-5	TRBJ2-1	TGTGCTAGTGGTTTGAGGCTAGCATCAATCCCCTACAATGAGCAGTTCTTC	CASGLRLASIPYNEQFF
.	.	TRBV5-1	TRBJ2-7	TGCGCCAGCAGCTTCTTCCAGGACGTCGACGAGCAGTACTTC	CASSFFQDVDEQYF
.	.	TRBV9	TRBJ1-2	TGTGCCAGCAGCTCCGGGGGACGGACTATCGGGGGCTACACCTTC	CASSSGGRTIGGYTF
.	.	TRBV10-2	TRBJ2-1	TGCGCCAGCAGAGCCAGGGGGGGCAATGAGCAGTTCTTC	CASRARGGNEQFF
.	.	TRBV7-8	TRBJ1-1	TGTGCCAGCAGCTTAGCGCAGAAGGGGCAAACTGAAGCTTTCTTT	CASSLAQKGQTEAFF
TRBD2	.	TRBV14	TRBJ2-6	TGTGCCAGCAGCCAAGCTGGCCGGGGGGAAGCCGGGGCCAACGTCCTGACTTTC	CASSQAGRGEAGANVLTF
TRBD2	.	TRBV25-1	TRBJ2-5	TGTGCCAGCAGTGGGTCCGGGGGGAACCAAGAGACCCAGTACTTC	CASSGSGGNQETQYF
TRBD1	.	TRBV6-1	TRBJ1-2	TGTGCCAGCAGTGAAAAGACAGGGGCACATGGCTACACCTTC	CASSEKTGAHGYTF
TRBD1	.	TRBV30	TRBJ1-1	TGTGCCTGGAGTACCGGGACAGCGAACACTGAAGCTTTCTTT	CAWSTGTANTEAFF